This entry describes one T cell receptor (beta chain). Original data processing: Counts of nucleated cells, estimated from reference gene primer amplification, were obtained. The repertoire was sequenced with immunoSEQ multiplex PCR; TCRdb's copy has only in-frame clones and lacks some. That table supplies the V and J calls and clone size; D and trimming were determined from the DNA. There are approximately 500,000 clones in the sample; 70% to 90% occur only once, and 3% to 4% lies in the top ten. This sample was included in a study of blood T cell repertoires in COVID-19. As for the study in general: Acute and convalescent COVID-19 specimens originated in the United States, Italy and Spain. Sample material is recorded as cDNA or gDNA derived from T cells, B-cell-depleted T cells, or PBMCs.

This TCR came from a human donor in a cohort sampled during active COVID-19. Source material: peripheral blood.

In DNA form, the CDR3 reads TGTGCCAGCAGACCACCACACGCCACCGGGGAGCTGTTTTTT. As protein: CASRPPHATGELFF. This chain joins TRBV6-5 and TRBJ2-2; the D is unclear. Between the trimmed V and J ends, which lost 6 bases and 4 bases, there was a span of 12 bases. The CDR3 length is 14 residues. CDR1 is MNHEY, CDR2 SVGAGI, per germline.